This is a list of T cell receptor beta chains from one sample in a study of early T cells in non-severe SARS-CoV-2 infection. TCRdb reprocessed the 5' RACE reads with MiXCR, giving one entry per CDR3 protein. Of 35,000 to 45,000 distinct CDR3 sequences in the sample, 5% to 5.5% were seen once. The sequencing used whole blood, collected at baseline. These receptors all come from an adult who was a healthcare worker with PCR-confirmed SARS-CoV-2 infection or an uninfected control (not recorded which). CDR3s include the opening cysteine and the closing phenylalanine or tryptophan. The D gene is left open where the match is weak. For some rows the clone size is stated as once, few or many, or as a class when expanded; others skip it.

CASSHTGEGYGYTF	TGCGCCAGCAGCCATACAGGGGAGGGGTATGGCTACACCTTC	many	TRBJ1-2	TRBV4-1	TRBD1
CSARDFGSNTGELFF	TGCAGTGCTAGAGATTTCGGATCGAACACCGGGGAGCTGTTTTTT	many	TRBJ2-2	TRBV20-1	-
CRVPGTVSSGYTF	TGCAGGGTTCCCGGGACAGTGAGTTCCGGCTACACCTTC	many	TRBJ1-2	TRBV20-1	TRBD1
CASSSSRGSSPLHF	TGTGCCAGCAGCTCCTCCCGAGGCAGTTCACCCCTCCACTTT	many	TRBJ1-6	TRBV9	-
CASSLGWEGTNTEAFF	TGTGCCAGCAGCTTGGGATGGGAGGGTACGAACACTGAAGCTTTCTTT	many	TRBJ1-1	TRBV5-5	-
CASSYSNSDTQYF	TGTGCCAGCAGTTACTCGAATTCAGATACGCAGTATTTT	many	TRBJ2-3	TRBV6-5	-
CASSLGTSGRNSNEQFF	TGTGCCAGCAGCTTGGGGACTAGCGGGAGGAATAGCAATGAGCAGTTCTTC	-	TRBJ2-1	TRBV7-2	TRBD2
CASSILSGGPVDTQYF	TGTGCCAGTAGTATTTTGTCGGGAGGGCCGGTGGATACGCAGTATTTT	many	TRBJ2-3	TRBV19	TRBD2
CASSQYGSRGRAENSPLHF	TGCGCCAGCAGCCAATACGGAAGTAGGGGGCGCGCTGAGAATTCACCCCTCCACTTT	many	TRBJ1-6	TRBV4-3	TRBD1
CARSPWKPQYF	TGTGCCAGAAGCCCTTGGAAGCCCCAGTACTTC	many	TRBJ2-5	TRBV5-3	-
CSASESGLSSYNEQFF	TGCAGTGCTAGTGAGAGCGGCCTGAGCTCCTACAATGAGCAGTTCTTC	medium-sized	TRBJ2-1	TRBV20-1	-
CASSPGQPEAFF	TGTGCCAGCTCACCAGGTCAACCTGAAGCTTTCTTT	many	TRBJ1-1	TRBV18	-
CASSTAGTPNTEAFF	TGCGCCAGCAGCACCGCCGGGACACCGAACACTGAAGCTTTCTTT	-	TRBJ1-1	TRBV5-1	-
CSARDLGGTEAFF	TGCAGTGCTAGAGATCTGGGGGGCACTGAAGCTTTCTTT	many	TRBJ1-1	TRBV20-1	-
CASSPPRHPQSTDTQYF	TGTGCCAGCTCACCACCCCGACATCCGCAAAGCACAGATACGCAGTATTTT	few	TRBJ2-3	TRBV18	-
CASAIRANPSNEQFF	TGTGCCAGCGCCATCCGAGCGAACCCCTCCAATGAGCAGTTCTTC	many	TRBJ2-1	TRBV6-5	-
CASSTLAFDTQYF	TGTGCCAGCAGTACACTAGCGTTTGATACGCAGTATTTT	many	TRBJ2-3	TRBV6-2/TRBV6-3	TRBD2
CASSLVEGGQPQHF	TGTGCCAGCAGCTTAGTAGAAGGGGGCCAGCCCCAGCATTTT	many	TRBJ1-5	TRBV7-2	TRBD1
CASSKAGQADSGEKLFF	TGTGCCAGCAGCAAAGCGGGACAGGCCGACTCAGGTGAAAAACTGTTTTTT	many	TRBJ1-4	TRBV21-1	-
CAWGNYEQYF	TGTGCCTGGGGAAACTACGAGCAGTACTTC	-	TRBJ2-7	TRBV30	-
CSASTSGKGQETQYF	TGCAGTGCTAGTACTAGCGGGAAGGGCCAAGAGACCCAGTACTTC	few	TRBJ2-5	TRBV20-1	TRBD2
CSAETDLNTEAFF	TGCAGCGCTGAGACAGACTTGAACACTGAAGCTTTCTTT	-	TRBJ1-1	TRBV29-1	-
CASSLAGPAEAFF	TGTGCCAGCAGCTTAGCCGGACCCGCTGAAGCTTTCTTT	many	TRBJ1-1	TRBV11-2	-
CSAGTGGRDTQYF	TGCAGTGCAGGGACAGGGGGTAGAGATACGCAGTATTTT	many	TRBJ2-3	TRBV20-1	TRBD1
CSAPPGGDAQPQHF	TGCAGTGCTCCTCCTGGGGGGGACGCTCAGCCCCAGCATTTT	many	TRBJ1-5	TRBV20-1	-
CASSLIYGNSNQPQHF	TGCGCCAGCAGCCTCATTTACGGGAATAGCAATCAGCCCCAGCATTTT	-	TRBJ1-5	TRBV4-3	-
CAAGTSGIDTQYF	TGTGCCGCTGGGACTAGCGGAATAGATACGCAGTATTTT	many	TRBJ2-3	TRBV6-5	TRBD2
CSLSGDGEQFF	TGCAGCCTCTCAGGGGACGGTGAGCAGTTCTTC	many	TRBJ2-1	TRBV29-1	-
CASSRTVGPGGYGYTF	TGTGCCAGCAGCCGCACTGTCGGCCCCGGAGGCTATGGCTACACCTTC	many	TRBJ1-2	TRBV11-3	-
CSGLSGRLLQDQETQYF	TGCAGTGGTCTGAGCGGGAGACTCCTCCAGGACCAAGAGACCCAGTACTTC	many	TRBJ2-5	TRBV20-1	TRBD2
CSARDRGRADTQYF	TGCAGTGCTAGAGACAGGGGGCGGGCAGATACGCAGTATTTT	many	TRBJ2-3	TRBV20-1	TRBD1
CASSPDRGDQPQHF	TGTGCCAGCAGTCCCGACAGGGGAGATCAGCCCCAGCATTTT	many	TRBJ1-5	TRBV27	TRBD1
CSVGGRGSDTQYF	TGCAGCGTTGGGGGACGTGGATCAGATACGCAGTATTTT	many	TRBJ2-3	TRBV29-1	-
CASSQGLAGGYTVPTRQYF	TGCGCCAGCAGCCAAGGACTAGCGGGAGGTTATACTGTTCCTACGAGGCAGTACTTC	many	TRBJ2-7	TRBV5-1	TRBD2
CAWSGVLFSGNTIYF	TGTGCCTGGAGTGGAGTCTTGTTCTCTGGAAACACCATATATTTT	many	TRBJ1-3	TRBV30	-
CASSLQPDSYGYTF	TGTGCCAGCAGTTTACAGCCCGACTCCTATGGCTACACCTTC	many	TRBJ1-2	TRBV27	-
CSAEPGQGGTEAFF	TGCAGTGCTGAACCGGGACAGGGGGGCACTGAAGCTTTCTTT	many	TRBJ1-1	TRBV20-1	TRBD1
CASGFAATGTNEKLFF	TGTGCCAGCGGATTCGCGGCAACAGGCACTAATGAAAAACTGTTTTTT	many	TRBJ1-4	TRBV7-2	-
CASSASRVDTEAFF	TGTGCCAGCAGTGCCAGCCGGGTCGACACTGAAGCTTTCTTT	many	TRBJ1-1	TRBV28	-
CSARRAGEETQYF	TGCAGTGCTAGACGGGCGGGAGAAGAGACCCAGTACTTC	-	TRBJ2-5	TRBV20-1	TRBD2
CANSQRQGPSYNEQFF	TGCGCCAACAGCCAGCGACAGGGGCCTTCATACAATGAGCAGTTCTTC	-	TRBJ2-1	TRBV4-1	TRBD1
CAWSVLGAGYGYTF	TGTGCCTGGAGTGTACTTGGGGCGGGGTATGGCTACACCTTC	many	TRBJ1-2	TRBV30	-
CAWSVRVGTVGNEQFF	TGTGCCTGGAGTGTACGGGTCGGGACAGTGGGCAATGAGCAGTTCTTC	-	TRBJ2-1	TRBV30	TRBD1